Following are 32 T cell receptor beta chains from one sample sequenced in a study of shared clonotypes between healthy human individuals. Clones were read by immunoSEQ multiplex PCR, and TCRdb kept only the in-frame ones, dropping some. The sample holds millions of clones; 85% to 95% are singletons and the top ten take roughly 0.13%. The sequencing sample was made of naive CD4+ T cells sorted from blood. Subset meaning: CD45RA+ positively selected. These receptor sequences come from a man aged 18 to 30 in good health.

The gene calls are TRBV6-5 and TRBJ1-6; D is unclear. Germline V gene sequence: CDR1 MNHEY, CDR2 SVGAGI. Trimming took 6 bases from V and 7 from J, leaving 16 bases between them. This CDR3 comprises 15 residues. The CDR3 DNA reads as TGTGCCAGCAGCCCATCGGGCCTAGCCAATTCACCCCTCCACTTT. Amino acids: CASSPSGLANSPLHF.

This CDR3 is CASSFTVQETQYF. CDR3 DNA sequence: TGTGCCAGCAGTTTCACGGTCCAAGAGACCCAGTACTTC. The chain has TRBV28 and TRBJ2-5; D unresolved. CDR3 size: 13 residues. The V end was cut by 3 bases, the J end by 1 base, with 6 bases between. CDR1 is MDHEN, CDR2 SYDVKM, per germline.

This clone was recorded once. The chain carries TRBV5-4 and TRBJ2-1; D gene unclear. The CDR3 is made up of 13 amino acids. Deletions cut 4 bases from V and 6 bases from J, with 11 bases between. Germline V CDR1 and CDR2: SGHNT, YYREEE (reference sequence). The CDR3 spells CASSLSWVNEQFF. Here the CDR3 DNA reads TGTGCCAGCAGCCTTAGCTGGGTCAATGAGCAGTTCTTC.

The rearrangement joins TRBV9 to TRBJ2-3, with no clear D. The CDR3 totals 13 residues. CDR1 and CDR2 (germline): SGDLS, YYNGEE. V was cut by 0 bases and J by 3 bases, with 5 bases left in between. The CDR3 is CASSVVATDTQYF. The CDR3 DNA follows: TGTGCCAGCAGCGTAGTGGCGACAGATACGCAGTATTTT.

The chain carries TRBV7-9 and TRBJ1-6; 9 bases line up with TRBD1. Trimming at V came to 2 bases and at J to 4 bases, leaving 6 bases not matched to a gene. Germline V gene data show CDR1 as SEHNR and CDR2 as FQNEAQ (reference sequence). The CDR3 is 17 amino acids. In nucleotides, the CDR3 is TGTGCCAGCAGCTTAAGGACAGGGGACTCGTATAATTCACCCCTCCACTTT. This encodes CASSLRTGDSYNSPLHF.

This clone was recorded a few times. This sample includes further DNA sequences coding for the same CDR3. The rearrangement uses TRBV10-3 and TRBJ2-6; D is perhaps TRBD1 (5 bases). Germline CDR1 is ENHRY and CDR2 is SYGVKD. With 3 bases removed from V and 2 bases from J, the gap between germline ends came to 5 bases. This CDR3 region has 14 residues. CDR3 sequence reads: CAISDRAGANVLTF. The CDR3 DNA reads TGTGCCATCAGTGACAGGGCTGGGGCCAACGTCCTGACTTTC.

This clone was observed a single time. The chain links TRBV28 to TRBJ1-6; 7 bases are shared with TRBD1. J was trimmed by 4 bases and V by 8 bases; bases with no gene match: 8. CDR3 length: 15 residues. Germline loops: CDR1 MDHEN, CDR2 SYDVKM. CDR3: CASVGRGQYNSPLHF. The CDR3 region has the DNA TGTGCCAGCGTCGGGAGGGGGCAATATAATTCACCCCTCCACTTT. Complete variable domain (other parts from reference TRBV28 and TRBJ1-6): DVKVTQSSRYLVKRTGEKVFLECVQDMDHENMFWYRQDPGLGLRLIYFSYDVKMKEKGDIPEGYSVSREKKERFSLILESASTNQTSMYLCASVGRGQYNSPLHFGNGTRLTVT.

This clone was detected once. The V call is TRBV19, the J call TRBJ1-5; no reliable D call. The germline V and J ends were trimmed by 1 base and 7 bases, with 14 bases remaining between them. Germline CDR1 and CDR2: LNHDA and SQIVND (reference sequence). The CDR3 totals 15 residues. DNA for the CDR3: TGTGCCAGTAGTATAGTCGGGGTCTCGGGCCAGCCCCAGCATTTT. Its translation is CASSIVGVSGQPQHF.

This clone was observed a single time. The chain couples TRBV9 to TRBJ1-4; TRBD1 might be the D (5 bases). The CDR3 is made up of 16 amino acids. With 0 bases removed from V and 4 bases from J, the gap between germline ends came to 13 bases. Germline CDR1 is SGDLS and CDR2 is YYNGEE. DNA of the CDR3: TGTGCCAGCAGCGTAGGCCTTCGGGGGGTTAATGAAAAACTGTTTTTT. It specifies CASSVGLRGVNEKLFF.

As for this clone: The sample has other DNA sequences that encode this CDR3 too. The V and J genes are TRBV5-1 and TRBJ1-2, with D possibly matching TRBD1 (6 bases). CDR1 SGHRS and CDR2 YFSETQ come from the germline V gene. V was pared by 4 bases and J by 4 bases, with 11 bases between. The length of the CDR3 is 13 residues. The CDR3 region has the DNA TGCGCCAGCAGCCCGGACAGTAGCTATGGCTACACCTTC. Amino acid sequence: CASSPDSSYGYTF.

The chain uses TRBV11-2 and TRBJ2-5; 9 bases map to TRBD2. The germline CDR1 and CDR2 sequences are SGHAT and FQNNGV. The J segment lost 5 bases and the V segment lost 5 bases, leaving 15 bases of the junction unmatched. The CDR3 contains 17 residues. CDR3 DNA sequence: TGTGCCAGCAGCCCCCCTACAGCGGGAGGTGGAAGGGAGACCCAGTACTTC. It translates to CASSPPTAGGGRETQYF.

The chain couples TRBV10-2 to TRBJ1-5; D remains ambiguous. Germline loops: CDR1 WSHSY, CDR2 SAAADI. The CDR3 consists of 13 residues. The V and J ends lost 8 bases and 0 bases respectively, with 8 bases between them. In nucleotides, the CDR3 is TGCGCCAGCGGGAAGTATAGCAATCAGCCCCAGCATTTT. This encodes CASGKYSNQPQHF.

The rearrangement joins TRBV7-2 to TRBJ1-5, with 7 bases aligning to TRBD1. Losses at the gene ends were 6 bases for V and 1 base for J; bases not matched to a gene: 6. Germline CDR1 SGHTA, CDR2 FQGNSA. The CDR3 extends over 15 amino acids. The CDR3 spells CASSYTGVSNQPQHF. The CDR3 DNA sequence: TGTGCCAGCAGTTACACAGGGGTAAGCAATCAGCCCCAGCATTTT. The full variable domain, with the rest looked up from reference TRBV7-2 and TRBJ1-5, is GAGVSQSPSNKVTEKGKDVELRCDPISGHTALYWYRQSLGQGLEFLIYFQGNSAPDKSGLPSDRFSAERTGGSVSTLTIQRTQQEDSAVYLCASSYTGVSNQPQHFGDGTRLSIL.

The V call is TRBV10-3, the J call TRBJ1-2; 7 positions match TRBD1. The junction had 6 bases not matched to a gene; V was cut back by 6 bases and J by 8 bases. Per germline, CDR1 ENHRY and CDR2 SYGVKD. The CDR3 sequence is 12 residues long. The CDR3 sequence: CAISVDRVGYTF. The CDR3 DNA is TGTGCCATCAGCGTCGACAGGGTAGGCTACACCTTC.

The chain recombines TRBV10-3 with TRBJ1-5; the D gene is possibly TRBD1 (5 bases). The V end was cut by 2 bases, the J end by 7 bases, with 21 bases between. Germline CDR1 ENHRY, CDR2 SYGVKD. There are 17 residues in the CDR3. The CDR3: CAISEGWGGGEKQPQHF. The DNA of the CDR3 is TGTGCCATCAGTGAGGGCTGGGGCGGTGGGGAGAAGCAGCCCCAGCATTTT.

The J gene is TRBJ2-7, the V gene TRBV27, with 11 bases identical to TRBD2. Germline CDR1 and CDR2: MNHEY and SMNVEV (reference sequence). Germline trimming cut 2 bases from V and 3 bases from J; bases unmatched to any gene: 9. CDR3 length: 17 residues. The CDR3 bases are TGTGCCAGCAGTTTAAAGGTACTAGCGGGAGTTCGCTACGAGCAGTACTTC. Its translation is CASSLKVLAGVRYEQYF.

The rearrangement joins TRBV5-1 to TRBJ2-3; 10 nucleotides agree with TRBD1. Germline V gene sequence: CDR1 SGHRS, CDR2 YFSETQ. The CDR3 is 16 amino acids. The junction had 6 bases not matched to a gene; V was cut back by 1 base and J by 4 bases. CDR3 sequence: CASSLPGQGTADTQYF. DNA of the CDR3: TGCGCCAGCAGCTTGCCGGGACAGGGGACCGCAGATACGCAGTATTTT.

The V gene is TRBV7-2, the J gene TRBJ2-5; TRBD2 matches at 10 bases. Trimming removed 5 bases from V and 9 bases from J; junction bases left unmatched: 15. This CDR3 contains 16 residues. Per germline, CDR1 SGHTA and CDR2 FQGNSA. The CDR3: CASSQGGLAGDPAQYF. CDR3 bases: TGTGCCAGCAGCCAAGGGGGGCTAGCGGGGGACCCGGCCCAGTACTTC.

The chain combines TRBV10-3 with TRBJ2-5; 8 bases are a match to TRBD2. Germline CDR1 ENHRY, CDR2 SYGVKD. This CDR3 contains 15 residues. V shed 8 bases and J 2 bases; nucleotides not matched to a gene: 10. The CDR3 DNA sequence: TGTGCCATCTCCGAGGGCATAGCGGGGCAAGAGACCCAGTACTTC. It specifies CAISEGIAGQETQYF.

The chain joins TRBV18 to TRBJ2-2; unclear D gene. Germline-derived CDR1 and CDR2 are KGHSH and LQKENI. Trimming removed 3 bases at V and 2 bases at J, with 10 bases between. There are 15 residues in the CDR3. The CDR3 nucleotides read TGTGCCAGCTCACCCTTATCCAGCAACACCGGGGAGCTGTTTTTT. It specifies CASSPLSSNTGELFF.

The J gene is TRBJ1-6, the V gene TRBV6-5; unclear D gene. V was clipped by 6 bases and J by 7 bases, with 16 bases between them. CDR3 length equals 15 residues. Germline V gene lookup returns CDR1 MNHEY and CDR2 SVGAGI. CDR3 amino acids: CASRRAVDVNSPLHF. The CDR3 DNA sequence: TGTGCCAGCAGGAGGGCAGTCGATGTAAATTCACCCCTCCACTTT.

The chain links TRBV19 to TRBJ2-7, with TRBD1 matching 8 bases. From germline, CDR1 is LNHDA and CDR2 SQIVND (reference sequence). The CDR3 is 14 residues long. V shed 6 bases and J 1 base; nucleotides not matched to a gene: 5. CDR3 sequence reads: CASRPDRGSYEQYF. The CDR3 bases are TGTGCCAGTAGACCCGACAGGGGTTCCTACGAGCAGTACTTC.

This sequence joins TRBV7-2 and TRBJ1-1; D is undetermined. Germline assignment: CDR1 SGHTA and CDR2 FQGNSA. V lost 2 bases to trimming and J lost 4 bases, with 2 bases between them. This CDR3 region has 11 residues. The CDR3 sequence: CASSLFTEAFF. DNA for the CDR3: TGTGCCAGCAGCTTATTCACTGAAGCTTTCTTT.

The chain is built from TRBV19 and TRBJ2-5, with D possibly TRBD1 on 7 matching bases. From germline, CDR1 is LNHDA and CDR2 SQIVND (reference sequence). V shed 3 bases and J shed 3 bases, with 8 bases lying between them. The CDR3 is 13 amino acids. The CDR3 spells CASSIRGEETQYF. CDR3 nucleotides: TGTGCCAGTAGTATCAGGGGGGAAGAGACCCAGTACTTC.

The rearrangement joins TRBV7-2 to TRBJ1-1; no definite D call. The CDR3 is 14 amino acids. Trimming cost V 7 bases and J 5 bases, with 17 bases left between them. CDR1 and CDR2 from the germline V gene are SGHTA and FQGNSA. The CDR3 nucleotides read TGTGCCAGCACCGTTTGGGTAGTAGGAACTGAAGCTTTCTTT. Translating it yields CASTVWVVGTEAFF.

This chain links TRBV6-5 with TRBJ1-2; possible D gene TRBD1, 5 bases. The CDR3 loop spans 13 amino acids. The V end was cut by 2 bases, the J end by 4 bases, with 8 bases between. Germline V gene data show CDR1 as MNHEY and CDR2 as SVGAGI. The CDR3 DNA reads TGTGCCAGCAGTTACGGGGACGGCTATGGCTACACCTTC. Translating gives CASSYGDGYGYTF.

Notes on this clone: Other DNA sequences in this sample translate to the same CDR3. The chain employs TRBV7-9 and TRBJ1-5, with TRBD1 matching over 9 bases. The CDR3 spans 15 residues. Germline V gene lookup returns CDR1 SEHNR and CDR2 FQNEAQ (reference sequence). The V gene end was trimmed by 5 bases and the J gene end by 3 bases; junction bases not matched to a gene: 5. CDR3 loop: CASSPGTGSNQPQHF. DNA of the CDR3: TGTGCCAGCAGCCCCGGGACAGGGTCCAATCAGCCCCAGCATTTT.

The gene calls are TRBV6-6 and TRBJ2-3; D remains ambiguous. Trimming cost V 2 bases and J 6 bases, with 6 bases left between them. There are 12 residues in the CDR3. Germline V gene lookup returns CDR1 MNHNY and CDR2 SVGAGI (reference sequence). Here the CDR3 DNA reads TGTGCCAGCAGTTACGTTGTGGATACGCAGTATTTT. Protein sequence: CASSYVVDTQYF.

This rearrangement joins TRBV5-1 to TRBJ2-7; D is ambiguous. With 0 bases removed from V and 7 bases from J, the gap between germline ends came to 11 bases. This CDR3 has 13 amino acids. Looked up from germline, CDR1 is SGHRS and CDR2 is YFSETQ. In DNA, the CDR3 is TGCGCCAGCAGCTTGGATTTAACCCGTGAGCAGTACTTC. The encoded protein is CASSLDLTREQYF.

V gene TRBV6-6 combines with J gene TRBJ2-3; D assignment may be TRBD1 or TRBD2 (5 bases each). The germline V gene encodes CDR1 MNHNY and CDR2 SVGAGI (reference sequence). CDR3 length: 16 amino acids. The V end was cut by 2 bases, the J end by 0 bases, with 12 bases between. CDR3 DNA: TGTGCCAGCAGTTACGGGTCGGGGCCCAGCACAGATACGCAGTATTTT. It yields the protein CASSYGSGPSTDTQYF.

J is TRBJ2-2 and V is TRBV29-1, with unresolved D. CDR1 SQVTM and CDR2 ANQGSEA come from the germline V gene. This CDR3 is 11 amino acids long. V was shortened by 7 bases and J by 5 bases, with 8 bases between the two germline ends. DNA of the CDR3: TGCAGCGGAACCTGGACCGGGGAGCTGTTTTTT. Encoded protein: CSGTWTGELFF.

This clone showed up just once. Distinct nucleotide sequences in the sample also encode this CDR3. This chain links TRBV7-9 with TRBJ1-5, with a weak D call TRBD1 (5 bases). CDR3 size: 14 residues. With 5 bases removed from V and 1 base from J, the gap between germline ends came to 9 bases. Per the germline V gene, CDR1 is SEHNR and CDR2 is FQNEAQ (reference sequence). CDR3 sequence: CASSTDSSNQPQHF. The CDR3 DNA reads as TGTGCCAGCAGCACCGACAGCAGCAATCAGCCCCAGCATTTT.